Listed below are T cell receptor beta chains from one sample, sequenced in a study of blood T cell dynamics during melanoma immunotherapy. TCRdb's copy holds only in-frame clones and misses some; the assay was immunoSEQ multiplex PCR. The data contain roughly 12,000 clones, approximately 84% of them seen just once; the ten biggest clones take up more than 15%. Source: blood, taken from a patient treated with checkpoint blockade. These TCRs come from a human donor with melanoma. Each CDR3 is given with its conserved first and last residue. The order of the fields is D gene, J gene, V gene, CDR3 protein. The D gene is left open where the match is weak.

NA	TRBJ1-2	TRBV5-5	CASSPRTGHYGYTF
NA	TRBJ1-1	TRBV7-2	CASRLLTPPAEAFF
NA	TRBJ2-7	TRBV4-2	CASSQDEGSSYEQYF
NA	TRBJ1-1	TRBV9	CASSRAGLNTEAFF
TRBD1	TRBJ1-2	TRBV6-5	CASSPGQPYYGYTF
TRBD2	TRBJ2-3	TRBV5-4	CASIDSTSGRSTDTQYF
NA	TRBJ1-2	TRBV5-8	CASSRGSGYGYTF
NA	TRBJ2-1	TRBV5-1	CASSLNRVRNEQFF
NA	TRBJ1-6	TRBV15	CATSNVNSPLHF
NA	TRBJ2-3	TRBV6-5	CASSYRGSGTDTQYF
NA	TRBJ1-1	TRBV29-1	CSVEGLTVTEAFF
TRBD2	TRBJ2-1	TRBV5-4	CASSLRAGGQGEQFF
TRBD2	TRBJ2-5	TRBV27	CASSLTSGGLPQETQYF
TRBD2	TRBJ2-4	TRBV5-1	CASSQPGTSGGHKNIQYF
TRBD2	TRBJ2-1	TRBV5-6	CASSFRTSGRNEQFF
NA	TRBJ2-7	TRBV4-3	CASSQDLLSGEQYF
NA	TRBJ2-6	TRBV21-1	CTSSTEISPGANVLTF
NA	TRBJ2-7	TRBV4-1	CASSQGLVTPYEQYF
NA	TRBJ2-1	TRBV9	CASSVDRGGSYNEQFF
NA	TRBJ2-2	TRBV7-9	CASSVGTSTGELFF
NA	TRBJ1-1	TRBV19	CASSLRRRGRHYEAFF
TRBD1	TRBJ2-7	TRBV27	CASRQGSSYEQYF
NA	TRBJ2-7	TRBV28	CASSGGTGGGSYEQYF
TRBD1	TRBJ2-1	TRBV5-1	CASSLGQGSYNEQFF
NA	TRBJ1-2	TRBV10-2	CASSESVNYGYTF
TRBD1	TRBJ2-5	TRBV11-3	CASRQGTGQETQYF
NA	TRBJ1-5	TRBV5-8	CASSFKEYSNQPQHF
TRBD1	TRBJ2-5	TRBV7-9	CASSLGSGTGSKETQYF
NA	TRBJ1-1	TRBV25-1	CASSASRGGATEAFF
NA	TRBJ2-7	TRBV7-3	CASSIGPTSYEQYF
NA	TRBJ2-3	TRBV5-1	CASSLGGSDTQYF
TRBD1	TRBJ1-2	TRBV19	CASTWTGSEYTF
NA	TRBJ2-4	TRBV18	CASSPPGLAKNIQYF
TRBD2	TRBJ2-4	TRBV5-6	CASSLVGGGAENIQYF
NA	TRBJ1-2	TRBV2	CASSEAGRVSGYTF
TRBD1	TRBJ1-6	TRBV7-2	CASSLGTVSSPLHF
NA	TRBJ2-7	TRBV29-1	CSVEDQGTPFSEQYF
NA	TRBJ1-4	TRBV18	CASSPEPAGATKLFF
NA	TRBJ1-2	TRBV6-5	CASSRRAGLNYGYTF
NA	TRBJ2-5	TRBV11-3	CASSLGETQYF
TRBD1	TRBJ2-7	TRBV9	CASSANLMGQAYEQYF
TRBD2	TRBJ2-1	TRBV25-1	CASSKLWGGYNEQFF
NA	TRBJ1-2	TRBV6-5	CASSEGQRNYGYTF
NA	TRBJ1-1	TRBV5-8	CASSFRSAEKAFF
NA	TRBJ2-2	TRBV30	CAFNRVNTGELFF
NA	TRBJ1-2	TRBV9	CASGDPYGYTF
NA	TRBJ2-7	TRBV21-1	CASSKVSGIGNYEQYF
NA	TRBJ1-4	TRBV7-2	CASSLRGWGEKLFF
TRBD1	TRBJ2-7	TRBV19	CASSMRGQGYEQYF
TRBD1	TRBJ1-2	TRBV27	CASRRTGAGGGYTF
TRBD2	TRBJ2-3	TRBV6-5	CASSYYSGGSTDTQYF